Below, 26 T cell receptor beta chains from the same sample are listed, as sequenced in a study of cytomegalovirus exposure and HLA in healthy donors. Sequenced by immunoSEQ multiplex PCR; TCRdb stores in-frame clones only, minus some. The repertoire holds some 150,000 clones, with 85% to 90% as singletons. The specimen sequenced was PBMCs. These receptors were obtained from a woman between 18 and 30 years old in good health and CMV-seropositive.

This rearrangement joins TRBV5-1 to TRBJ2-7; TRBD2 might be the D (6 bases). Germline CDR1 reads SGHRS; CDR2 reads YFSETQ. With 1 base removed from V and 3 bases from J, the gap between germline ends came to 14 bases. The CDR3 loop spans 15 amino acids. In nucleotides, the CDR3 is TGCGCCAGCAGCTTGCCAGGGACTCGTGGCTACGAGCAGTACTTC. This gives the protein CASSLPGTRGYEQYF.

The chain is built from TRBV5-1 and TRBJ1-5; 10 positions match TRBD1. CDR1 is SGHRS, CDR2 YFSETQ, per germline. The CDR3 runs 18 residues. Trimming removed 3 bases from V and 0 bases from J; junction bases left unmatched: 9. Here the CDR3 reads CASSSRDRGTVSNQPQHF. CDR3 bases: TGCGCCAGCAGCTCGCGGGACAGGGGAACCGTTAGCAATCAGCCCCAGCATTTT.

The V gene is TRBV6-1, the J gene TRBJ2-1, with a possible D match to TRBD2 (6 bases). The V gene lost 2 bases and the J gene lost 14 bases, with 10 bases spanning the gap. Germline CDR1 and CDR2: MNHNS and SASEGT. The CDR3 length is 11 residues. DNA for the CDR3: TGTGCCAGCAGTGAATGGACTACTGAGTTCTTC. Translated: CASSEWTTEFF.

This clone was detected once. In DNA form, the CDR3 reads TGTGCCAGTAGCTTGACTAGCGGGATCTACGAGCAGTACTTC. It encodes CASSLTSGIYEQYF. The chain links TRBV19 to TRBJ2-7, with 11 positions matching TRBD2. Germline values: CDR1 LNHDA, CDR2 SQIVND (reference sequence). This CDR3 region has 14 residues. With V trimmed by 6 bases and J by 3 bases, 4 bases remained unmatched.

The chain recombines TRBV27 with TRBJ2-6; D ambiguous. Per the germline V gene, CDR1 is MNHEY and CDR2 is SMNVEV (reference sequence). V was shortened by 3 bases and J by 0 bases, with 9 bases between the two germline ends. This CDR3 region has 16 residues. The CDR3 bases are TGTGCCAGCAGTTTGAGACTTGGCTCTGGGGCCAACGTCCTGACTTTC. Translation: CASSLRLGSGANVLTF.

This clone was detected only a few times. V is TRBV28 and J is TRBJ2-7; possibly TRBD2 for D (5 bases). Between the trimmed V and J ends, which lost 1 base and 1 base, there was a span of 14 bases. The CDR3 is 16 residues long. Per germline, CDR1 MDHEN and CDR2 SYDVKM. This CDR3 is CASSLSTREWSYEQYF. The CDR3 DNA is TGTGCCAGCAGTTTATCGACGAGGGAGTGGTCCTACGAGCAGTACTTC.

This clone was observed a handful of times. The same CDR3 is also encoded by other DNA sequences in this sample. This chain connects TRBV2 to TRBJ2-7; D uncertain. The germline gives CDR1 SNHLY, CDR2 FYNNEI. The CDR3 spans 11 residues. The V and J ends lost 3 bases and 4 bases respectively, with 4 bases between them. The CDR3 is CASSDRYEQYF. CDR3 nucleotides: TGTGCCAGCAGTGATCGGTACGAGCAGTACTTC.

About this clone: Just one base apart from a much larger clone, this may be a read error. The same CDR3 also results from other DNA sequences found in this sample. The rearrangement uses TRBV6-1 and TRBJ2-7; TRBD1 agrees at 7 bases. V dropped 1 base and J dropped 1; count of bases not matched to a gene: 1. Germline V lookup: CDR1 MNHNS, CDR2 SASEGT. This CDR3 is built from 14 residues. The CDR3 DNA reads TGTGCCAGCAGTGAAGGGGACAGTTCCTACGAGCAGTACTTC. Translated, it gives CASSEGDSSYEQYF.

The rearrangement links TRBV11-2 to TRBJ1-2, with 9 bases that match TRBD1. This CDR3 comprises 15 residues. Per germline, CDR1 SGHAT and CDR2 FQNNGV. The trim removed 5 bases at V and 4 bases at J, leaving 8 bases unmatched. The CDR3, as DNA: TGTGCCAGCAGCGGAACCGGGACAGGGACCTATGGCTACACCTTC. Residues: CASSGTGTGTYGYTF.

This chain joins TRBV4-1 and TRBJ1-2; 9 bases match TRBD1. Germline CDR1 reads MGHRA; CDR2 reads YSYEKL. Trimming at V came to 2 bases and at J to 6 bases, leaving 13 bases not matched to a gene. This CDR3 is built from 17 residues. The chain's CDR3 is CASSQPSKGQGWDGYTF. The CDR3 bases are TGCGCCAGCAGCCAACCCTCTAAAGGACAGGGGTGGGATGGCTACACCTTC.

The CDR3: CASRSHAGPGTGELFF. In DNA form, the CDR3 reads TGTGCCAGCAGATCCCATGCAGGGCCGGGCACCGGGGAGCTGTTTTTT. This chain uses TRBV9 with TRBJ2-2; the D gene is possibly TRBD1 (5 bases). CDR1 and CDR2 from the germline V gene are SGDLS and YYNGEE. The CDR3 contains 16 residues. V gave up 5 bases and J gave up 4 bases, with 18 bases separating them.

The table lists this clone with a count of one. The rearrangement joins TRBV6-5 to TRBJ2-7; tentative D call: TRBD1 (6 bases). V lost 6 bases, J lost 2 bases, and 11 bases lay in between. The CDR3 consists of 13 residues. The germline V gene encodes CDR1 MNHEY and CDR2 SVGAGI. The CDR3: CASSATGPYEQYF. The CDR3 DNA follows: TGTGCCAGCAGCGCGACAGGCCCCTACGAGCAGTACTTC.

The V gene is TRBV7-9, the J gene TRBJ2-5; 12 nucleotides align to TRBD2. Germline V gives CDR1 SEHNR, CDR2 FQNEAQ (reference sequence). J was trimmed by 4 bases and V by 5 bases; bases with no gene match: 2. The CDR3 contains 14 residues. The CDR3 DNA reads TGTGCCAGCAGCATGACTAGCGGGGGAGAGACCCAGTACTTC. Translated, it gives CASSMTSGGETQYF.

V gene TRBV5-1 combines with J gene TRBJ2-2; 9 bases map to TRBD1. J lost 3 bases, V lost 4 bases, and 1 base had no gene match. Germline V gene lookup returns CDR1 SGHRS and CDR2 YFSETQ. This CDR3 region has 14 residues. CDR3 protein: CASSRQGDTGELFF. The CDR3 DNA reads as TGCGCCAGCAGCCGACAGGGGGACACCGGGGAGCTGTTTTTT.

The chain carries TRBV29-1 and TRBJ2-1; 11 nucleotides match TRBD2. Per the germline V gene, CDR1 is SQVTM and CDR2 is ANQGSEA. V trimming: 4 bases; J trimming: 9 bases; junction bases outside the gene matches: 8. The CDR3 is 14 residues long. In nucleotides, the CDR3 is TGCAGCGTTGTAGCGGGAGGGCAAAGAGGTGAGCAGTTCTTC. It specifies CSVVAGGQRGEQFF.

J is TRBJ1-1 and V is TRBV19, with D hard to call. Trimming stripped 2 bases from V and 1 base from J, with 5 bases between. The CDR3 is made up of 13 amino acids. Germline V gene lookup returns CDR1 LNHDA and CDR2 SQIVND (reference sequence). The CDR3 DNA reads as TGTGCCAGTAGTATAACAGAGAACACTGAAGCTTTCTTT. This translates into CASSITENTEAFF.

This clone is a singleton in its sample. The CDR3 reads CASRELEVGELFF. The CDR3 DNA reads TGTGCCAGCCGGGAACTCGAGGTCGGGGAGCTGTTTTTT. The chain recombines TRBV25-1 with TRBJ2-2, with D possibly being TRBD2 (5 bases). V lost 8 bases and J 7 bases, leaving 14 bases between the germline ends. CDR3 length: 13 amino acids. Germline-derived CDR1 and CDR2 are MGHDK and SYGVNS. The whole variable domain, filled in from reference TRBV25-1 and TRBJ2-2, reads EADIYQTPRYLVIGTGKKITLECSQTMGHDKMYWYQQDPGMELHLIHYSYGVNSTEKGDLSSESTVSRIRTEHFPLTLESARPSHTSQYLCASRELEVGELFFGEGSRLTVL.

The chain joins TRBV28 to TRBJ2-1; TRBD2 aligns across 15 bases. V shed 3 bases and J 7 bases; nucleotides not matched to a gene: 13. Per the germline V gene, CDR1 is MDHEN and CDR2 is SYDVKM. The CDR3 is 19 residues long. CDR3 loop: CASSFGFGTSGRIQNEQFF. The CDR3 DNA is TGTGCCAGCAGTTTCGGTTTCGGGACTAGCGGGAGGATTCAGAATGAGCAGTTCTTC. The full variable domain, in which reference TRBV28 and TRBJ2-1 provide the parts outside the CDR3, is DVKVTQSSRYLVKRTGEKVFLECVQDMDHENMFWYRQDPGLGLRLIYFSYDVKMKEKGDIPEGYSVSREKKERFSLILESASTNQTSMYLCASSFGFGTSGRIQNEQFFGPGTRLTVL.

This chain connects TRBV30 to TRBJ1-1; maybe TRBD1 (6 bases). CDR1 is GTSNPN and CDR2 is SVGIG in the germline V gene (reference sequence). The CDR3 has 12 amino acids. Deletions cut 2 bases from V and 11 bases from J, with 15 bases between. CDR3 sequence reads: CAWSPTQGWAFF. In DNA form, the CDR3 reads TGTGCCTGGAGTCCGACACAGGGATGGGCTTTCTTT.

This clone showed up just once. This chain uses TRBV9 with TRBJ2-1; D ambiguous. The CDR3 has 12 amino acids. Germline V gene data show CDR1 as SGDLS and CDR2 as YYNGEE. Trimming stripped 6 bases from V and 9 bases from J, with 13 bases between. CDR3 coding DNA: TGTGCCAGCAATTCCCCCCCAGGTGAGCAGTTCTTC. It is translated as CASNSPPGEQFF.

The chain uses TRBV15 and TRBJ2-1; 7 nucleotides line up with TRBD2. Germline CDR1 is LNHNV and CDR2 is YYDKDF (reference sequence). The CDR3 has 16 amino acids. The junction had 7 bases not matched to a gene; V was cut back by 0 bases and J by 5 bases. CDR3 coding DNA: TGTGCCACCAGCAGAGATTTGGCGGGAGAGGACAATGAGCAGTTCTTC. This encodes CATSRDLAGEDNEQFF.

V and J are TRBV10-2 and TRBJ2-7; D possibly corresponds to TRBD2 (6 bases). Trimming cost V 5 bases and J 5 bases, with 10 bases left between them. The germline V gene has CDR1 WSHSY and CDR2 SAAADI. The CDR3 is 12 residues long. The chain's CDR3 is CASSIAAHEQYF. In nucleotides, the CDR3 is TGCGCCAGCAGTATAGCGGCCCACGAGCAGTACTTC.

V gene TRBV5-1 combines with J gene TRBJ1-2, with D unresolved. V lost 3 bases to trimming and J lost 4 bases, with 13 bases between them. Germline CDR1 SGHRS, CDR2 YFSETQ. This CDR3 is 14 amino acids long. CDR3 nucleotide sequence: TGCGCCAGCAGCTCCCAGGAGGGAGGCTATGGCTACACCTTC. This translates into CASSSQEGGYGYTF.

The rearrangement links TRBV7-9 to TRBJ1-2; tentatively, D is TRBD1 (5 bases). Per the germline V gene, CDR1 is SEHNR and CDR2 is FQNEAQ (reference sequence). The CDR3 has 13 amino acids. V lost 3 bases and J lost 3, with 8 bases in between. The CDR3: CASSLQGDYGYTF. CDR3 DNA sequence: TGTGCCAGCAGCTTGCAGGGTGACTATGGCTACACCTTC.

The rearrangement joins TRBV9 to TRBJ2-7; 11 nucleotides agree with TRBD2. V lost 4 bases to trimming and J lost 0 bases; unmatched junction nucleotides: 3. CDR1 SGDLS and CDR2 YYNGEE come from the germline V gene. The CDR3 totals 15 residues. This CDR3 is CASSPTSGSSYEQYF. CDR3 sequence (DNA): TGTGCCAGCAGCCCTACTAGCGGGAGCTCCTACGAGCAGTACTTC.

The V and J genes are TRBV5-4 and TRBJ1-3; possibly TRBD1 for D (5 bases). This CDR3 region has 15 residues. In germline, CDR1 is SGHNT, CDR2 YYREEE (reference sequence). The V end was cut by 2 bases, the J end by 1 base, with 10 bases between. This chain's CDR3 is CASSFGAGSGNTIYF. DNA of the CDR3: TGTGCCAGCAGCTTTGGGGCAGGGTCTGGAAACACCATATATTTT.